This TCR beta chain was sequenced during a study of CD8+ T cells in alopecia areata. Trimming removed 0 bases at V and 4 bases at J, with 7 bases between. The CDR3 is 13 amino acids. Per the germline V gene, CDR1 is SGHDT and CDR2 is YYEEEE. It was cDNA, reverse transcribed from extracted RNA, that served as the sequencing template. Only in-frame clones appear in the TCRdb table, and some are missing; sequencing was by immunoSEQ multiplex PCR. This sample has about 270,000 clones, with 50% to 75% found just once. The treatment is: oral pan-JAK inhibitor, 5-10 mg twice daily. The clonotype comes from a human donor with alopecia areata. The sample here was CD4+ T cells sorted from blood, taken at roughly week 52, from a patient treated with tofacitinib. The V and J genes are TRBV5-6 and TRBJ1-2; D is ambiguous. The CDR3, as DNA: TGTGCCAGCAGCTTGGACGCAGCCTATGGCTACACCTTC. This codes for CASSLDAAYGYTF.